These 7 T cell receptor beta chains were sequenced from one sample in a study of cytomegalovirus exposure and HLA in healthy donors. TCRdb keeps only in-frame clones here, not all; method: immunoSEQ multiplex PCR. The sample has 200,000 to 250,000 clones, over 75% seen once. The specimen was PBMCs. These receptors all stem from a man aged 18 to 30 in good health and CMV-seropositive.

The chain uses TRBV5-5 and TRBJ1-5; perhaps TRBD1 as D (5 bases). CDR3 length: 16 residues. Looked up from germline, CDR1 is SGHKS and CDR2 is YYEKEE (reference sequence). The germline V and J ends were trimmed by 0 bases and 1 base, with 11 bases remaining between them. CDR3 in amino acids: CASSLVSGSSNQPQHF. CDR3 sequence (DNA): TGTGCCAGCAGCTTGGTATCAGGGTCGAGCAATCAGCCCCAGCATTTT.

V gene TRBV4-1 combines with J gene TRBJ2-1; possibly TRBD2 for D (5 bases). CDR1 is MGHRA, CDR2 YSYEKL, per germline. The CDR3 is made up of 15 amino acids. The V end lost 6 bases, the J end lost 0 bases, and 12 bases lay between the germline ends. The CDR3 reads CASSIAPSSYNEQFF. The DNA for the CDR3 is TGCGCCAGCAGTATAGCGCCGAGCTCCTACAATGAGCAGTTCTTC.

About this clone itself: The identical CDR3 is also encoded by other nucleotide sequences in the sample. The chain recombines TRBV5-1 with TRBJ2-7; D is undetermined. Germline CDR1 SGHRS, CDR2 YFSETQ. Trimming took 2 bases from V and 0 from J, leaving 6 bases between them. This CDR3 region has 13 residues. The CDR3 coding sequence is TGCGCCAGCAGCTTACCGAGCTCCTACGAGCAGTACTTC. Translated: CASSLPSSYEQYF. Complete variable domain (other parts from reference TRBV5-1 and TRBJ2-7): KAGVTQTPRYLIKTRGQQVTLSCSPISGHRSVSWYQQTPGQGLQFLFEYFSETQRNKGNFPGRFSGRQFSNSRSEMNVSTLELGDSALYLCASSLPSSYEQYFGPGTRLTVT.

V gene TRBV5-1 combines with J gene TRBJ2-3; no reliable D call. CDR1 and CDR2 (germline): SGHRS, YFSETQ. CDR3 length: 14 residues. Trimming cost V 0 bases and J 2 bases, with 7 bases left between them. DNA for the CDR3: TGCGCCAGCAGCTTGGAGCGCCCCACAGATACGCAGTATTTT. Encoded protein: CASSLERPTDTQYF.

This clone was observed once. The chain has TRBV27 and TRBJ1-5, with a tentative D call TRBD1 (6 bases). CDR1 and CDR2 (germline): MNHEY, SMNVEV (reference sequence). V lost 6 bases and J lost 1, with 16 bases in between. The CDR3 is 16 residues long. The CDR3: CASSWGHPGSNQPQHF. The CDR3 DNA sequence: TGTGCCAGCAGCTGGGGACACCCCGGAAGCAATCAGCCCCAGCATTTT.

This clone was observed a single time. V and J are TRBV7-6 and TRBJ2-7, with 8 bases aligning to TRBD2. Germline trimming cut 4 bases from V and 3 bases from J; bases unmatched to any gene: 8. CDR1 and CDR2 from the germline V gene are SGHVS and FNYEAQ. This CDR3 region has 15 residues. The CDR3 sequence: CASSSPGLGIYEQYF. CDR3 in DNA: TGTGCCAGCAGCTCTCCGGGACTAGGGATCTACGAGCAGTACTTC.

This clone was detected once. CDR3 loop: CASSAGGHTEAFF. Written as DNA, the CDR3 is TGTGCCAGCAGCGCCGGAGGGCACACTGAAGCTTTCTTT. The V gene is TRBV2, the J gene TRBJ1-1; D gene uncertain. V was trimmed by 6 bases and J by 3 bases, leaving 11 bases between them. The CDR3 spans 13 residues. The V gene's germline CDR1 is SNHLY and CDR2 FYNNEI.